The 13 T cell receptor beta chains listed next were all sequenced from one sample in a study of monozygotic twins with inflammatory bowel disease. TCRdb reanalyzed the 5' RACE reads, giving one entry per CDR3 protein sequence and no DNA. Here the sample table reports about 450,000 distinct CDR3 sequences. Sequenced sample: blood. Receptors originate from a human donor with ulcerative colitis or Crohn's disease, or a healthy co-twin of an affected twin (not recorded which).

The chain employs TRBV5-1 and TRBJ2-1; TCRdb gives TRBD1 as the D gene, but with no DNA this cannot be confirmed. The CDR3 covers 16 residues. In germline, CDR1 is SGHRS, CDR2 YFSETQ. This CDR3 is CASSLSTPLGIDEQFF.

CDR3 loop: CSARALTYPNPEAFF. The gene calls are TRBV20-1 and TRBJ1-1. Germline CDR1 reads DFQATT; CDR2 reads SNEGSKA (reference sequence). The CDR3 consists of 15 residues.

This chain joins TRBV20-1 and TRBJ1-4. The CDR3 length is 12 residues. Germline assignment: CDR1 DFQATT and CDR2 SNEGSKA (reference sequence). CDR3: CSASRFNEKLFF.

This rearrangement joins TRBV7-9 to TRBJ2-2; TCRdb designates TRBD2, a call that cannot be tested without DNA. The CDR3 contains 14 residues. The germline CDR1 and CDR2 sequences are SEHNR and FQNEAQ (reference sequence). The CDR3 loop reads CASSSGSSLRELFF.

The chain joins TRBV27 to TRBJ2-7. CDR1 and CDR2 (germline): MNHEY, SMNVEV (reference sequence). This CDR3 comprises 14 residues. CDR3 sequence: CASSLREASYEQYF.

The chain combines TRBV7-2 with TRBJ1-5; TCRdb selects TRBD1, and the lack of DNA leaves this call unchecked. The CDR3 loop spans 15 amino acids. Germline values: CDR1 SGHTA, CDR2 FQGNSA. The CDR3 reads CASSLWGGSNQPQHF.

This sequence joins TRBV5-1 and TRBJ2-1; TCRdb returns TRBD1, unconfirmable since there is no DNA. The CDR3 length is 13 residues. Germline values: CDR1 SGHRS, CDR2 YFSETQ. The CDR3 region is CASSLGPGQEQFF.

The chain is built from TRBV7-2 and TRBJ2-3. Germline assignment: CDR1 SGHTA and CDR2 FQGNSA. This CDR3 is built from 15 residues. The CDR3 here is CASSLGGSIADTQYF. Full variable domain (remainder filled in from reference TRBV7-2 and TRBJ2-3): GAGVSQSPSNKVTEKGKDVELRCDPISGHTALYWYRQSLGQGLEFLIYFQGNSAPDKSGLPSDRFSAERTGGSVSTLTIQRTQQEDSAVYLCASSLGGSIADTQYFGPGTRLTVL.

The chain joins TRBV12-3 or TRBV12-4 to TRBJ2-2; TCRdb indicates TRBD1, and absent DNA this call remains unverified. The CDR3 contains 15 residues. The CDR3 reads CASSLGGVWTGELFF.

This rearrangement joins TRBV19 to TRBJ1-5. This CDR3 comprises 15 residues. Germline loops: CDR1 LNHDA, CDR2 SQIVND (reference sequence). The CDR3 here is CASSSAAYSNQPQHF. Looking up the rest from reference TRBV19 and TRBJ1-5 gives the full variable domain: DGGITQSPKYLFRKEGQNVTLSCEQNLNHDAMYWYRQDPGQGLRLIYYSQIVNDFQKGDIAEGYSVSREKKESFPLTVTSAQKNPTAFYLCASSSAAYSNQPQHFGDGTRLSIL.

This sequence joins TRBV7-2 and TRBJ1-1; with no DNA, the TCRdb D assignment of TRBD1 cannot be verified. CDR3 length: 15 amino acids. Germline V gene sequence: CDR1 SGHTA, CDR2 FQGNSA. The CDR3 spells CASSFRGAGDTEAFF.

The chain couples TRBV28 to TRBJ1-6. Germline V gene data show CDR1 as MDHEN and CDR2 as SYDVKM. CDR3 length equals 15 residues. CDR3 protein: CASSYRESYNSPLHF. Full variable domain (rest looked up from reference TRBV28 and TRBJ1-6): DVKVTQSSRYLVKRTGEKVFLECVQDMDHENMFWYRQDPGLGLRLIYFSYDVKMKEKGDIPEGYSVSREKKERFSLILESASTNQTSMYLCASSYRESYNSPLHFGNGTRLTVT.

The rearrangement uses TRBV20-1 and TRBJ2-3; TCRdb designates TRBD2, a call that cannot be tested without DNA. The CDR3 has 16 residues. Germline V lookup: CDR1 DFQATT, CDR2 SNEGSKA (reference sequence). The CDR3 is CSAMRLAGGAHDTQYF.